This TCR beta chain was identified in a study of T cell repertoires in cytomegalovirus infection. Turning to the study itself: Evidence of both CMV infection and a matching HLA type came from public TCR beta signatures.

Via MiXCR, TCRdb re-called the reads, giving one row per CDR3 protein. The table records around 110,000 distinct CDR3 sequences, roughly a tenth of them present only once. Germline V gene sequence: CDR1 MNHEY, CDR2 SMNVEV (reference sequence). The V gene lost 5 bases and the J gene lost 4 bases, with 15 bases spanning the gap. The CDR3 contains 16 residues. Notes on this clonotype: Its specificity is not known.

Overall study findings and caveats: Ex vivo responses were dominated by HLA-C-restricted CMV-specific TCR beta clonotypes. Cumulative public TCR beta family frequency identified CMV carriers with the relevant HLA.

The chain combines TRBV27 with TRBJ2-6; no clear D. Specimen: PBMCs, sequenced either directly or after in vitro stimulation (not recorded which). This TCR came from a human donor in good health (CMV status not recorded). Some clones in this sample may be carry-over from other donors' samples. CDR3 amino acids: CASSPATRRGANVLTF. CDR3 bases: TGTGCCAGCAGTCCCGCTACCCGTAGGGGGGCCAACGTCCTGACTTTC.